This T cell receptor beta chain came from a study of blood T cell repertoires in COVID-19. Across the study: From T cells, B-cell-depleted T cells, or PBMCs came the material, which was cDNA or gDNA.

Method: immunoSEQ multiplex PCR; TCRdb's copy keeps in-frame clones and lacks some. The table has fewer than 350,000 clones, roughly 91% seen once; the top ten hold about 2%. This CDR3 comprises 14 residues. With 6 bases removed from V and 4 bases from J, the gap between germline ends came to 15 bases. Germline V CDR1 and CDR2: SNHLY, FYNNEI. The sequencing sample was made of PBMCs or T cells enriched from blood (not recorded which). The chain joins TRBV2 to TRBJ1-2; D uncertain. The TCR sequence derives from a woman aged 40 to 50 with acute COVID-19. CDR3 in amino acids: CASSPQLIIYGYTF. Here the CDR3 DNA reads TGTGCCAGCAGCCCACAGCTTATCATCTATGGCTACACCTTC.